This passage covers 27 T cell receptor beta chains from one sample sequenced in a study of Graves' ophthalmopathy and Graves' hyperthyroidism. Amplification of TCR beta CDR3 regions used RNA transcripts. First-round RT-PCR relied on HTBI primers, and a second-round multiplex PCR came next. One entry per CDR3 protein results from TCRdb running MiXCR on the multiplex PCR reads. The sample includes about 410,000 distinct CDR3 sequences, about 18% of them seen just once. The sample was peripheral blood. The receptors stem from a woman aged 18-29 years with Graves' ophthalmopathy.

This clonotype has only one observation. CDR3 protein: CASSHRGLVSETQYF. CDR3 in DNA: TGTGCCAGCAGCCATCGGGGACTAGTGTCCGAGACCCAGTACTTC. The chain uses TRBV7-3 and TRBJ2-5; 8 nucleotides align to TRBD2. The CDR3 contains 15 residues. Germline V gives CDR1 SGHTA, CDR2 FQGTGA. Germline trimming cut 5 bases from V and 5 bases from J; bases unmatched to any gene: 10.

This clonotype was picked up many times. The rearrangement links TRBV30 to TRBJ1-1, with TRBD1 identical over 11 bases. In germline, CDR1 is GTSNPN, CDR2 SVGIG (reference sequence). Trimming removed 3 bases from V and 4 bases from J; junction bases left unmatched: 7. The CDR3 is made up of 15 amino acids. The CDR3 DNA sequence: TGTGCCTGGAGGGGGGGACAGGGGGTCTTCACTGAAGCTTTCTTT. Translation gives CAWRGGQGVFTEAFF.

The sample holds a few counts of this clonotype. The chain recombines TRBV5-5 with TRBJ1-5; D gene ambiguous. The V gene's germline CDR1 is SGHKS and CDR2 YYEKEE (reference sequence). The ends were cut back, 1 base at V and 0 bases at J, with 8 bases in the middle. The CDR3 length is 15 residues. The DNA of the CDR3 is TGTGCCAGCAGCTTGAGCGTACCTAGCAATCAGCCCCAGCATTTT. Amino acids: CASSLSVPSNQPQHF.

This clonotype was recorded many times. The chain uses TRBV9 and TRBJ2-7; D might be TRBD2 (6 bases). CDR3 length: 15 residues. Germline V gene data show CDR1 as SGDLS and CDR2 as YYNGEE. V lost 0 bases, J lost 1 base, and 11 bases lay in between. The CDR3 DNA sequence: TGTGCCAGCAGCGTAGATGGGGACTCTTCCTACGAGCAGTACTTC. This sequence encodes CASSVDGDSSYEQYF.

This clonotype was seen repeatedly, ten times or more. The CDR3 DNA is TGTGCCAGCAGCCCCCAGTCCGGGGGGGGCTACACCTTC. Translating gives CASSPQSGGGYTF. This chain uses TRBV14 with TRBJ1-2, with D tentatively TRBD1 (5 bases). The V and J ends lost 4 bases and 8 bases respectively, with 14 bases between them. Per the germline V gene, CDR1 is SGHDN and CDR2 is FVKESK. This CDR3 has 13 amino acids.

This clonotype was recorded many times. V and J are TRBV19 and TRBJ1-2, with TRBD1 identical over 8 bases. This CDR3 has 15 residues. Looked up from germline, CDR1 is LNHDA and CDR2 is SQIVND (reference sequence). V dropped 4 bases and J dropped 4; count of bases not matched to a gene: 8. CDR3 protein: CASSTGTGESYGYTF. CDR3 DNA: TGTGCCAGTAGTACAGGGACAGGCGAATCCTATGGCTACACCTTC. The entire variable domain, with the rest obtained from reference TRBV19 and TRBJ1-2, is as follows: DGGITQSPKYLFRKEGQNVTLSCEQNLNHDAMYWYRQDPGQGLRLIYYSQIVNDFQKGDIAEGYSVSREKKESFPLTVTSAQKNPTAFYLCASSTGTGESYGYTFGSGTRLTVV.

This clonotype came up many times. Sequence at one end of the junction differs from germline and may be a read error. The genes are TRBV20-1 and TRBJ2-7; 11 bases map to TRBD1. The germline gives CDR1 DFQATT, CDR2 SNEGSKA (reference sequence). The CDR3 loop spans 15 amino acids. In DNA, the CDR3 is TGCAGTGCCAGAGCCGGGACAGGGGGCTCCTACGAGCAGTACTTC. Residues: CSARAGTGGSYEQYF.

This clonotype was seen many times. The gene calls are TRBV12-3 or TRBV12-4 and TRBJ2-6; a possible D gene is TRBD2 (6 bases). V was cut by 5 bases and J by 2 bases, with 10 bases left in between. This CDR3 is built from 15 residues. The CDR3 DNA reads TGTGCCAGCAGTACCGGGAGTCCTGGGGCCAACGTCCTGACTTTC. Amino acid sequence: CASSTGSPGANVLTF.

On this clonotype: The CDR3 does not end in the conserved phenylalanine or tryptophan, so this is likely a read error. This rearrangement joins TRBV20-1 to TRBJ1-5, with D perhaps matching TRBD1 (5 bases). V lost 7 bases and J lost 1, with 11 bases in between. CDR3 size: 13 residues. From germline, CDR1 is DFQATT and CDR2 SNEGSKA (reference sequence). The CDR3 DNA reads TGCAGTGTGGGGGGGATGAGCAATCAGCCCCAGCATTCT. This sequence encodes CSVGGMSNQPQHS.

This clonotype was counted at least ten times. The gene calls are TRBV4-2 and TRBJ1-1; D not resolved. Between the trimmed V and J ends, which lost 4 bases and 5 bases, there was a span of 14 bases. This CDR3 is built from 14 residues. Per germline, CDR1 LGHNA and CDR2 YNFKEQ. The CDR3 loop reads CASSPPASGTEAFF. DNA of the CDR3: TGTGCCAGCAGCCCCCCAGCATCGGGGACTGAAGCTTTCTTT.

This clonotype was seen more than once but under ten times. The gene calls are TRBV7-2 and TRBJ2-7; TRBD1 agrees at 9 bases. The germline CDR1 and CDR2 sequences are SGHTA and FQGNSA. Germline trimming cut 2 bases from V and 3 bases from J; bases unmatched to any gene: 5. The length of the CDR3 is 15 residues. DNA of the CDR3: TGTGCCAGCAGCTTAACAGGGACAGGGCGCTACGAGCAGTACTTC. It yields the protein CASSLTGTGRYEQYF.

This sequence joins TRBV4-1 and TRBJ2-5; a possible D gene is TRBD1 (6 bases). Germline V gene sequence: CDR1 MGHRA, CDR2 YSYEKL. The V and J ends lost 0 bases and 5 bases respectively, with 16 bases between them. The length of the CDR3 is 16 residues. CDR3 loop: CASSQEPGAELETQYF. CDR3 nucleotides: TGCGCCAGCAGCCAAGAGCCAGGGGCAGAATTGGAGACCCAGTACTTC.

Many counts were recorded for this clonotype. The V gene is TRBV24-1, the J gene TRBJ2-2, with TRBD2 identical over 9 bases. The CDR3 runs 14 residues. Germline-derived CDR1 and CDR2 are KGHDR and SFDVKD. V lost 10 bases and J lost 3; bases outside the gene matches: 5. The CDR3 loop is CATRTSADTGELFF. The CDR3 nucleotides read TGTGCCACGAGGACTAGCGCGGACACCGGGGAGCTGTTTTTT.

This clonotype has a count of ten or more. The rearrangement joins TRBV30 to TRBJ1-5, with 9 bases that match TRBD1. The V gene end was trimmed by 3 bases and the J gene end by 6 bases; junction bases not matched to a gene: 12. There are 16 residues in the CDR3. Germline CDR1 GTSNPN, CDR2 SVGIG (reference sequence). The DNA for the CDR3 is TGTGCCTGGAGAAACCGGGACAGGGAACTAACTCAGCCCCAGCATTTT. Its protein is CAWRNRDRELTQPQHF.

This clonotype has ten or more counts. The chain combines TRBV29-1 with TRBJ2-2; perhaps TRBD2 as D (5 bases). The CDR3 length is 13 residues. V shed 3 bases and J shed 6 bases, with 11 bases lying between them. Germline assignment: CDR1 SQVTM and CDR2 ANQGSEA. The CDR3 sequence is CSVDSSSPGELFF. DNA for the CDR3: TGCAGCGTTGATTCCTCTAGCCCCGGGGAGCTGTTTTTT.

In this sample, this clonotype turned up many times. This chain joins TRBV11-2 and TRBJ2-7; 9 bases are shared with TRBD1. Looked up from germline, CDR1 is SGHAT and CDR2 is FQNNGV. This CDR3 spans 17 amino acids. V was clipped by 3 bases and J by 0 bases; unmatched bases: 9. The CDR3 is CASSLYRDRASSYEQYF. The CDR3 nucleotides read TGTGCCAGCAGCTTGTACCGGGACAGGGCCTCCTCCTACGAGCAGTACTTC. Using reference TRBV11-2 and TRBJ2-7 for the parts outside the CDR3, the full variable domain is EAGVAQSPRYKIIEKRQSVAFWCNPISGHATLYWYQQILGQGPKLLIQFQNNGVVDDSQLPKDRFSAERLKGVDSTLKIQPAKLEDSAVYLCASSLYRDRASSYEQYFGPGTRLTVT.

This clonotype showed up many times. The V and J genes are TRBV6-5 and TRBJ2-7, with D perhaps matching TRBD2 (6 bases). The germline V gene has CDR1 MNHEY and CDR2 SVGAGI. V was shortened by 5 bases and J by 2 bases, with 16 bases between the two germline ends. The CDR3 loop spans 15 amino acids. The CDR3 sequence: CASSLDGGMAYEQYF. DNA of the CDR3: TGTGCCAGCAGTCTCGACGGAGGGATGGCCTACGAGCAGTACTTC.

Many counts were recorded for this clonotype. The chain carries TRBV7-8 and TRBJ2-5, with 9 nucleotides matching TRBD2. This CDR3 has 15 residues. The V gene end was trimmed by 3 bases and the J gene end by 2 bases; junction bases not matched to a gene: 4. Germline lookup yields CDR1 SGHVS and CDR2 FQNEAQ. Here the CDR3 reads CASSLPTSGQETQYF. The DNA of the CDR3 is TGTGCCAGCAGCTTGCCGACTAGCGGACAAGAGACCCAGTACTTC.

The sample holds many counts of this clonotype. This CDR3 is CASTERNRGGGTEAFF. Written as DNA, the CDR3 is TGTGCCAGCACCGAAAGGAACAGGGGAGGGGGCACTGAAGCTTTCTTT. This chain links TRBV6-1 with TRBJ1-1, with 7 bases that match TRBD1. The junction had 15 bases not matched to a gene; V was cut back by 7 bases and J by 4 bases. Germline CDR1 MNHNS, CDR2 SASEGT. The CDR3 has 16 residues.

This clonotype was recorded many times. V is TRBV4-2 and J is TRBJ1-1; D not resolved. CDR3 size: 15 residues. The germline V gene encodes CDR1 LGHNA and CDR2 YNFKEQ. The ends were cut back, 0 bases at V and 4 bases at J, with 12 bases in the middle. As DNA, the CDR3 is TGTGCCAGCAGCCAAGAGAAGAGGGTATCCACTGAAGCTTTCTTT. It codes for CASSQEKRVSTEAFF.

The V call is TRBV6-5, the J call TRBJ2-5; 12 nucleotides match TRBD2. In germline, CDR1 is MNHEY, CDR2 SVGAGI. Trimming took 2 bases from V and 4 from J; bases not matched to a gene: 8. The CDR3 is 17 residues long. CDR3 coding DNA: TGTGCCAGCAGTTACGCTCTGACTAGCGGGAGCTCAGAGACCCAGTACTTC. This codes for CASSYALTSGSSETQYF.

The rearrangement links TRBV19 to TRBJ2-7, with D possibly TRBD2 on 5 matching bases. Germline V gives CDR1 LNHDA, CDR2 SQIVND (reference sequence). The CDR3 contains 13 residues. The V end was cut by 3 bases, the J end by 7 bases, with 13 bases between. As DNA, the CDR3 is TGTGCCAGTAGTATGGTGGGAGCTGGGGAGCAGTACTTC. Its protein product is CASSMVGAGEQYF.

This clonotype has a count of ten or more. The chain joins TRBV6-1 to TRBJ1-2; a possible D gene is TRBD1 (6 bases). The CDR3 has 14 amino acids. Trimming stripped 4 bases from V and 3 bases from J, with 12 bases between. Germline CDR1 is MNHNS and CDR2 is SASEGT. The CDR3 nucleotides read TGTGCCAGCAGTGCCGTGGGGGGCTACTATGGCTACACCTTC. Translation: CASSAVGGYYGYTF.

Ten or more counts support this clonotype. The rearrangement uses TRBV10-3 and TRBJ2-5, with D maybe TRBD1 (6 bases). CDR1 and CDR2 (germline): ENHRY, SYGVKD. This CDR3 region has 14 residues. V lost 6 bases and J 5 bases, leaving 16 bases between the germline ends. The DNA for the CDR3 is TGTGCCATCAGGGGACAAGGGGATGGGGAGACCCAGTACTTC. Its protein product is CAIRGQGDGETQYF.

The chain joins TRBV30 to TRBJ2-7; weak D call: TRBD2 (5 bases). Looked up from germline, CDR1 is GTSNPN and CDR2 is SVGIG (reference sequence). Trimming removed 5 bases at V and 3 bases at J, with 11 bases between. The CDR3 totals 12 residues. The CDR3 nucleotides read TGTGCCTGGGCTCGGGGTGGCTACGAGCAGTACTTC. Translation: CAWARGGYEQYF.

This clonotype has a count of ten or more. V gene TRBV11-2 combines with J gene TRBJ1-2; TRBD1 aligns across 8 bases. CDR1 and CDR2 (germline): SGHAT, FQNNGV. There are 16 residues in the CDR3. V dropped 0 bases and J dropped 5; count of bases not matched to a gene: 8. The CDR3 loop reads CASSLDTRGLSYGYTF. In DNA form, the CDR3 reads TGTGCCAGCAGCTTAGATACCAGGGGGCTAAGTTATGGCTACACCTTC. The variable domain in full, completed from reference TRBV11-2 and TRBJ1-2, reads EAGVAQSPRYKIIEKRQSVAFWCNPISGHATLYWYQQILGQGPKLLIQFQNNGVVDDSQLPKDRFSAERLKGVDSTLKIQPAKLEDSAVYLCASSLDTRGLSYGYTFGSGTRLTVV.

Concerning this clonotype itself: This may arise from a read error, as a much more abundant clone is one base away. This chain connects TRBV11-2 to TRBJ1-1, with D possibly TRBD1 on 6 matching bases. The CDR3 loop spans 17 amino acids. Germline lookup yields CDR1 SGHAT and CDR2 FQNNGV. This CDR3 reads CASGLVGSDRMNTEAFF. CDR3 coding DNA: TGTGCCAGCGGCTTAGTTGGGTCGGACAGAATGAACACTGAAGCTTTCTTT.